This T cell receptor (beta chain) was found in a study of cytomegalovirus exposure and HLA in healthy donors. The germline V and J ends were trimmed by 3 bases and 3 bases, with 11 bases remaining between them. Germline lookup yields CDR1 SGHTA and CDR2 FQGNSA. The CDR3 runs to 14 residues. The PCR contained 60 Vbeta and 13 Jbeta primers. Sequenced by immunoSEQ multiplex PCR; TCRdb stores in-frame clones only, minus some. Found here are under 200,000 clones, about 13% of them singletons; the top ten hold less than 8.5%. The count of this clone is one. The J gene is TRBJ1-2, the V gene TRBV7-2; possible D gene TRBD1, 5 bases. Sample: PBMCs. This receptor was obtained from a man in his fifties or sixties in good health and CMV-seropositive. CDR3 protein: CASSFRVRDYGYTF. The CDR3 DNA reads as TGTGCCAGCAGCTTTCGGGTCAGGGACTATGGCTACACCTTC.